This T cell receptor (beta chain) was sequenced for a study of T cells in Graves' hyperthyroidism and ophthalmopathy. Study observations and caveats: Ophthalmopathy could be told apart from stable hyperthyroidism with a 13 V-J model.

RNA transcripts yielded amplified TCR beta CDR3 regions. The study used the HTBI primer set for a first-round RT-PCR of the TCR CDR3. TCRdb analysed the multiplex PCR reads with MiXCR anew, one entry per CDR3 protein. The profile covers 600,000 to 800,000 distinct CDR3 sequences, with just over 35% appearing a single time and 30% to 40% taken by the ten largest. In making diagnoses, clinical symptoms, serum thyroxine and TRAb, thyroid ultrasound and orbital computed tomography were all used. PBMCs stemmed from about 9.5 ml fresh peripheral blood. CDR3 length: 14 amino acids. CDR1 and CDR2 (germline): LGHNA, YNFKEQ. The V and J ends lost 0 bases and 4 bases respectively, with 6 bases between them. This clonotype has only a few counts. Its antigen is not identified.

This clonotype was sampled from a woman aged 40-49 years with Graves' hyperthyroidism. Material for sequencing was blood. The chain is built from TRBV4-2 and TRBJ2-2; D ambiguous. CDR3 DNA: TGTGCCAGCAGCCAAGACCCTGCCACCGGGGAGCTGTTTTTT. It codes for CASSQDPATGELFF.